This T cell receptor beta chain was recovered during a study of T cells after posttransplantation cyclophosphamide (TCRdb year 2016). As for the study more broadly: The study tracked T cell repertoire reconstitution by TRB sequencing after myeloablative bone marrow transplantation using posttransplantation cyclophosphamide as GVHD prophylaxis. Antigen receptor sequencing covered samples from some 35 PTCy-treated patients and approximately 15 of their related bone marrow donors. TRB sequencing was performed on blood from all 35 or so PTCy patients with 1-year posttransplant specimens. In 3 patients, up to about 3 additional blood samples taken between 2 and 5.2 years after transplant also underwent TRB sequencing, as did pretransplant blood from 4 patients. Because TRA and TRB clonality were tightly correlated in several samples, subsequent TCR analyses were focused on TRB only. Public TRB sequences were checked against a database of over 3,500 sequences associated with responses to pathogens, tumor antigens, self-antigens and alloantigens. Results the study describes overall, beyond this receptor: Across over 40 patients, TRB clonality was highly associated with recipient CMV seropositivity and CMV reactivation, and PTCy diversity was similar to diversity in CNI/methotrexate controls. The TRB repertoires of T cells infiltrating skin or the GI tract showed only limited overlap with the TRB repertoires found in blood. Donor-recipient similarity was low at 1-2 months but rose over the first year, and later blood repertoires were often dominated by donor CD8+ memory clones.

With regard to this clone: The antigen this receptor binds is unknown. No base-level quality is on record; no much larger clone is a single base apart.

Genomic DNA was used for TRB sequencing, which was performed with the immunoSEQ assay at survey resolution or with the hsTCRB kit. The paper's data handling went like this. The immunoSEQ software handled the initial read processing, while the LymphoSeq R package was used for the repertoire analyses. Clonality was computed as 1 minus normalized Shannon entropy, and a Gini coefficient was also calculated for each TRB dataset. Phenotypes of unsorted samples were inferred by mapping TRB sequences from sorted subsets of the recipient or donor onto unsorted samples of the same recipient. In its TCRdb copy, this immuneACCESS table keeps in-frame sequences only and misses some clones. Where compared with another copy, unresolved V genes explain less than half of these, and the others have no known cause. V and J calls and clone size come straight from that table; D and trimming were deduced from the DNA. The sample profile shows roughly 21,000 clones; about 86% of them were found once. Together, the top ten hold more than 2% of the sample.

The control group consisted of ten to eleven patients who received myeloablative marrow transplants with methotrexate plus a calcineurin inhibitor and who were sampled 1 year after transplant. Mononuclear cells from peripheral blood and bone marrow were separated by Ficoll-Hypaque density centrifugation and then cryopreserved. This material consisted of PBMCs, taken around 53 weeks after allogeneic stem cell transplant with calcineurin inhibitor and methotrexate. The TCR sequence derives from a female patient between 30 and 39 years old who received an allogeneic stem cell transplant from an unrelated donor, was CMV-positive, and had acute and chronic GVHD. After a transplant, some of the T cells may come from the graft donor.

The encoded CDR3 is CASSSTPRSEAFF. The sequence in DNA is TGTGCCAGCAGCTCCACGCCCCGGAGCGAAGCTTTCTTT. The rearrangement joined TRBV7-3 to TRBJ1-1; no confident D gene assignment can be made. The CDR3 goes from the cysteine to the phenylalanine over 13 residues. Only the CDR3 DNA stays, 39 bases, in frame from base 1. V is reduced by 4 bases and J by 8 bases, leaving a spacing of 14 bases between them. As encoded in the germline V gene, CDR1 is SGHTA while CDR2 is FQGTGA. Reference TRBV7-3 and TRBJ1-1 proteins supply the regions before and after the CDR3; the full variable domain is: GAGVSQTPSNKVTEKGKYVELRCDPISGHTALYWYRQSLGQGPEFLIYFQGTGAADDSGLPNDRFFAVRPEGSVSTLKIQRTERGDSAVYLCASSSTPRSEAFFGQGTRLTVV.